This is a list of T cell receptor beta chains from one sample in a study of blood T cell repertoires in COVID-19. Method: immunoSEQ multiplex PCR; TCRdb's copy keeps in-frame clones and lacks some. There are about 80,000 clones in the sample; 87% occur only once, and approximately 4.9% lies in the top ten. Sequencing was carried out using peripheral blood. The receptor source for this set is an elderly woman with active or convalescent COVID-19. Each CDR3 is given with its conserved first and last residue. The order of the fields is D gene, J gene, clone size, V gene, CDR3 DNA, CDR3 protein. A D gene is named only where the DNA matches it firmly. Clone size is stated in some rows and not others, as once, few, many or a class when expanded.

d_call: TRBD1
j_call: TRBJ2-1
clone_size: -
v_call: TRBV5-6
cdr3_nt: TGTGCCAGCAGCACCGGGACAGCAATCTACAATGAGCAGTTCTTC
cdr3_aa: CASSTGTAIYNEQFF

d_call: TRBD1
j_call: TRBJ2-7
clone_size: once
v_call: TRBV27
cdr3_nt: TGTGCCAGTCAGCCGTACAGGGGATACGAGCAGTACTTC
cdr3_aa: CASQPYRGYEQYF

d_call: TRBD2
j_call: TRBJ2-5
clone_size: -
v_call: TRBV5-4
cdr3_nt: TGTGCCAGCAGCTTGGCGGGGGGCCAAGAGACCCAGTACTTC
cdr3_aa: CASSLAGGQETQYF

d_call: -
j_call: TRBJ2-1
clone_size: -
v_call: TRBV6-5
cdr3_nt: TGTGCCAGCAGTTACTCAGGCGGATCCTACAATGAGCAGTTCTTC
cdr3_aa: CASSYSGGSYNEQFF

d_call: -
j_call: TRBJ1-2
clone_size: -
v_call: TRBV9
cdr3_nt: TGTGCCAGCAGCCCCCGGGGGGGTCGAGCCTACACCTTC
cdr3_aa: CASSPRGGRAYTF

d_call: TRBD1
j_call: TRBJ2-5
clone_size: -
v_call: TRBV5-1
cdr3_nt: TGCGCCAGCAGCCCGGACAGGGGGCTTGTGAAGACCCAGTACTTC
cdr3_aa: CASSPDRGLVKTQYF

d_call: TRBD2
j_call: TRBJ2-3
clone_size: -
v_call: TRBV4-2
cdr3_nt: TGTGCCAGCAGCCCCGGACTAGCGGGGGTGGAAGATACGCAGTATTTT
cdr3_aa: CASSPGLAGVEDTQYF

d_call: TRBD1
j_call: TRBJ2-1
clone_size: -
v_call: TRBV11-2
cdr3_nt: TGTGCCAGCAGCACTGGACAGGGGGCCTACAATGAGCAGTTCTTC
cdr3_aa: CASSTGQGAYNEQFF

d_call: -
j_call: TRBJ1-4
clone_size: -
v_call: TRBV4-3
cdr3_nt: TGCGCCAGCAGCCAAGGGAACAGGGCCAGGGAAAAACTGTTTTTT
cdr3_aa: CASSQGNRAREKLFF

d_call: TRBD1
j_call: TRBJ1-3
clone_size: few
v_call: TRBV5-4
cdr3_nt: TGTGCCAGCAGCTTTTACAGGGGAGGTGGAAACACCATATATTTT
cdr3_aa: CASSFYRGGGNTIYF

d_call: -
j_call: TRBJ1-2
clone_size: -
v_call: TRBV28
cdr3_nt: TGTGCCAGCAGTAAGACAGCCCCTAACTATGGCTACACCTTC
cdr3_aa: CASSKTAPNYGYTF

d_call: TRBD2
j_call: TRBJ2-2
clone_size: -
v_call: TRBV6-2/TRBV6-3
cdr3_nt: TGTGCCAGCAGTTATCGACTAGCGGGAGACCGCGGGGAGCTGTTTTTT
cdr3_aa: CASSYRLAGDRGELFF

d_call: TRBD1
j_call: TRBJ2-2
clone_size: -
v_call: TRBV2
cdr3_nt: TGTGTCAGCAGGGCCGGGACAGGGAACACCGGGGAGCTGTTTTTT
cdr3_aa: CVSRAGTGNTGELFF

d_call: TRBD1
j_call: TRBJ1-6
clone_size: -
v_call: TRBV30
cdr3_nt: TGTGCCTGGATCTCGCGGGACAGGGGCAGTAATTCACCCCTCCACTTT
cdr3_aa: CAWISRDRGSNSPLHF

d_call: -
j_call: TRBJ1-5
clone_size: once
v_call: TRBV6-6
cdr3_nt: TGTGCCAGCAGTTCTGAGGGTGGGAACCAGCCCCAGCATTTT
cdr3_aa: CASSSEGGNQPQHF

d_call: -
j_call: TRBJ1-5
clone_size: -
v_call: TRBV6-5
cdr3_nt: TGTGCCAGCAGTACAGGTTTTAATCAGCCCCAGCATTTT
cdr3_aa: CASSTGFNQPQHF

d_call: TRBD1
j_call: TRBJ2-2
clone_size: -
v_call: TRBV7-2
cdr3_nt: TGTGCCAGCAGCCCGGACAGGTCTAACACCGGGGAGCTGTTTTTT
cdr3_aa: CASSPDRSNTGELFF

d_call: -
j_call: TRBJ1-4
clone_size: once
v_call: TRBV28
cdr3_nt: TGTGCCAGCAGTTTATGGGGCAGAACTAATGAAAAACTGTTTTTT
cdr3_aa: CASSLWGRTNEKLFF

d_call: -
j_call: TRBJ2-5
clone_size: -
v_call: TRBV7-6
cdr3_nt: TGTGCCAGCAGCTTAGTGGGACAATCTAAAGAGACCCAGTACTTC
cdr3_aa: CASSLVGQSKETQYF

d_call: TRBD1
j_call: TRBJ2-2
clone_size: -
v_call: TRBV9
cdr3_nt: TGTGCCAGCAGCGGGGACAGGGGCTTCGGGGAGCTGTTTTTT
cdr3_aa: CASSGDRGFGELFF

d_call: TRBD1
j_call: TRBJ1-1
clone_size: once
v_call: TRBV9
cdr3_nt: TGTGCCAGCAGCCCCCAGACAGGGGGCACTGAAGCTTTCTTT
cdr3_aa: CASSPQTGGTEAFF

d_call: -
j_call: TRBJ2-3
clone_size: -
v_call: TRBV5-1
cdr3_nt: TGCGCCAGCAGCTTGGAGATAGCGGTTAGCACAGATACGCAGTATTTT
cdr3_aa: CASSLEIAVSTDTQYF